The sequence of this T cell receptor (beta chain) was determined in a study of T cell responses to AZD1222 COVID-19 vaccine. Some clones are missing from TCRdb's copy, which holds only in-frame ones; the method was immunoSEQ multiplex PCR. The table has around 160,000 clones, around 92% seen once. CDR1 is DFQATT, CDR2 SNEGSKA, per germline (reference sequence). There are 11 residues in the CDR3. V trimming: 3 bases; J trimming: 7 bases; junction bases outside the gene matches: 1. The TCR originated in an adult who received the AZD1222 COVID-19 vaccine. The chain uses TRBV20-1 and TRBJ1-2; 8 bases map to TRBD1. The sample consisted of peripheral blood, taken 28 days after the second AZD1222 dose. CDR3 residues: CSARDRAGYTF. Here the CDR3 DNA reads TGCAGTGCTAGGGACAGGGCTGGCTACACCTTC.